These 17 T cell receptor beta chains came from one sample sequenced in a study of beta chain features in type 1 diabetes. The study, taken as a whole, reports: Type 1 diabetes patients showed a moderate but significant shortening of TCRB CDR3s in all four CD4+ subsets.

For these receptors, no antigen is known. What was sequenced were expressed TCRB transcripts, since all of the isolated RNA had been reverse transcribed. TCRdb keeps only in-frame clones here, not all; method: immunoSEQ multiplex PCR. Counted here are a few hundred thousand clones, roughly an eighth occurring once; the ten biggest clones make up 0.017%. Specimen: naive CD4+ T cells from blood. These TCRs come from a man aged 25-45 years with type 1 diabetes.

Only a few counts were recorded for this clone. The chain has TRBV28 and TRBJ1-5; no clear D. In germline, CDR1 is MDHEN, CDR2 SYDVKM. The V and J ends lost 5 bases and 6 bases respectively, with 14 bases between them. This CDR3 region has 14 residues. Here the CDR3 reads CASSKEGSAQPQHF. DNA for the CDR3: TGTGCCAGCAGTAAAGAAGGTAGCGCTCAGCCCCAGCATTTT. The variable domain in full, with the rest retrieved from reference TRBV28 and TRBJ1-5, is DVKVTQSSRYLVKRTGEKVFLECVQDMDHENMFWYRQDPGLGLRLIYFSYDVKMKEKGDIPEGYSVSREKKERFSLILESASTNQTSMYLCASSKEGSAQPQHFGDGTRLSIL.

The CDR3 bases are TGTGCCAGCAGCTTTTCCACCCGTCCGGGCCAAGAGACCCAGTACTTC. It translates to CASSFSTRPGQETQYF. The gene calls are TRBV5-4 and TRBJ2-5; no clear D. The CDR3 has 16 amino acids. Germline-derived CDR1 and CDR2 are SGHNT and YYREEE (reference sequence). Trimming took off 2 bases at V and 1 base at J, with 15 bases between the two ends.

The chain couples TRBV2 to TRBJ2-5, with D hard to call. CDR1 and CDR2 from the germline V gene are SNHLY and FYNNEI. V was pared by 7 bases and J by 5 bases, with 11 bases between. The CDR3 has 12 amino acids. CDR3 DNA: TGTGCCAGCAATACCCCTCGGGAGACCCAGTACTTC. As protein: CASNTPRETQYF.

The rearrangement links TRBV18 to TRBJ2-5; D is ambiguous. V was shortened by 3 bases and J by 5 bases, with 10 bases between the two germline ends. CDR3 length equals 13 residues. CDR1 is KGHSH, CDR2 LQKENI, per germline. CDR3 sequence: CASSPQKHETQYF. CDR3 DNA sequence: TGTGCCAGCTCACCCCAAAAACACGAGACCCAGTACTTC.

The CDR3 spells CASSRSVRGNYNEQFF. The CDR3 DNA reads as TGCGCCAGCAGCCGTTCGGTCCGAGGGAACTACAATGAGCAGTTCTTC. This chain connects TRBV5-1 to TRBJ2-1, with a weak D call TRBD2 (5 bases). The CDR3 covers 16 residues. CDR1 is SGHRS, CDR2 YFSETQ, per germline. V shed 4 bases and J shed 3 bases, with 17 bases lying between them.

A few counts support this clone. J is TRBJ2-3 and V is TRBV29-1, with D possibly TRBD1 on 5 matching bases. Germline V CDR1 and CDR2: SQVTM, ANQGSEA. This CDR3 is built from 13 residues. Trimming removed 7 bases from V and 2 bases from J, with 13 bases in between. CDR3 nucleotide sequence: TGCAGCGGGGGTTTGACAGCCACAGATACGCAGTATTTT. Protein sequence: CSGGLTATDTQYF.

This clone was recorded a few times. This sequence joins TRBV11-2 and TRBJ2-1; D may be TRBD2 (5 bases). This CDR3 spans 14 amino acids. Trimming left V 1 base short and J 6 bases short, with 10 bases between. The germline V gene has CDR1 SGHAT and CDR2 FQNNGV. The CDR3 coding sequence is TGTGCCAGCAGCTTAGTCCTAGCAATCAATGAGCAGTTCTTC. Translation: CASSLVLAINEQFF.

This chain links TRBV7-2 with TRBJ2-3; possibly TRBD1 for D (5 bases). The V gene's germline CDR1 is SGHTA and CDR2 FQGNSA. The CDR3 has 14 amino acids. V dropped 5 bases and J dropped 0 bases, with 9 bases sitting between them. CDR3 nucleotide sequence: TGTGCCAGCAGCCAAACAGGTAGCACAGATACGCAGTATTTT. As protein: CASSQTGSTDTQYF.

In this sample, this clone turned up a few times. The V and J genes are TRBV7-9 and TRBJ2-1; tentatively, D is TRBD1 (6 bases). Germline lookup yields CDR1 SEHNR and CDR2 FQNEAQ (reference sequence). V was trimmed by 4 bases and J by 8 bases, leaving 12 bases between them. The CDR3 contains 13 residues. The CDR3 sequence: CASSSYRVDEQFF. The CDR3 nucleotides read TGTGCCAGCAGCTCTTACAGGGTGGATGAGCAGTTCTTC.

The gene calls are TRBV29-1 and TRBJ2-1; TRBD2 might be the D (6 bases). The CDR3 extends over 15 amino acids. Trimming took off 2 bases at V and 0 bases at J, with 11 bases between the two ends. Germline CDR1 and CDR2: SQVTM and ANQGSEA. The CDR3 sequence is CSVEISGSSYNEQFF. The CDR3 bases are TGCAGCGTTGAAATTAGCGGAAGCTCCTACAATGAGCAGTTCTTC.

In its sample, this clone was seen a few times. The chain is built from TRBV2 and TRBJ1-1; D remains ambiguous. V shed 6 bases and J shed 4 bases, with 12 bases lying between them. Germline lookup yields CDR1 SNHLY and CDR2 FYNNEI. The CDR3 covers 13 residues. The CDR3 loop reads CASSQVQSTEAFF. For the CDR3, the DNA is TGTGCCAGCAGCCAAGTACAGAGCACTGAAGCTTTCTTT.

This clone was counted between two and nine times. The chain uses TRBV15 and TRBJ2-1; TRBD2 matches 12 bases. Trimming removed 3 bases from V and 3 bases from J; junction bases left unmatched: 3. This CDR3 is built from 16 residues. CDR1 is LNHNV and CDR2 is YYDKDF in the germline V gene (reference sequence). The chain's CDR3 is CATSSGLAGNYNEQFF. The CDR3 DNA follows: TGTGCCACCAGCAGCGGACTAGCGGGGAACTACAATGAGCAGTTCTTC.

This clone was counted only a few times. The chain uses TRBV6-5 and TRBJ2-7; TRBD2 might be the D (5 bases). CDR3 size: 14 residues. Germline assignment: CDR1 MNHEY and CDR2 SVGAGI. Trimming pared 0 bases from V and 4 bases from J, leaving 10 bases between. CDR3 nucleotide sequence: TGTGCCAGCAGTTACTCTGAGGGAATATACGAGCAGTACTTC. Encoded protein: CASSYSEGIYEQYF.

J is TRBJ2-1 and V is TRBV18; 9 bases fit TRBD2. This CDR3 spans 15 amino acids. The germline gives CDR1 KGHSH, CDR2 LQKENI. V was clipped by 5 bases and J by 4 bases; unmatched bases: 6. The CDR3 region is CASSRLAGTYNEQFF. Written as DNA, the CDR3 is TGTGCCAGCTCAAGGCTAGCGGGAACTTACAATGAGCAGTTCTTC.

The genes are TRBV9 and TRBJ1-1; the D is unclear. V was trimmed by 3 bases and J by 3 bases, leaving 15 bases between them. CDR1 is SGDLS and CDR2 is YYNGEE in the germline V gene. CDR3 length: 15 residues. The CDR3 sequence is CASSGPPARDTEAFF. The DNA of the CDR3 is TGTGCCAGCAGCGGCCCTCCAGCGCGAGACACTGAAGCTTTCTTT.

This rearrangement joins TRBV5-6 to TRBJ2-5; D may be TRBD2 (5 bases). The V gene lost 1 base and the J gene lost 7 bases, with 11 bases spanning the gap. The CDR3 is 13 residues long. CDR1 and CDR2 from the germline V gene are SGHDT and YYEEEE. The CDR3 protein is CASSLRGFATQYF. As DNA, the CDR3 is TGTGCCAGCAGCTTGCGGGGTTTTGCGACCCAGTACTTC.

This chain uses TRBV7-2 with TRBJ2-1; possibly TRBD1 for D (5 bases). Germline-derived CDR1 and CDR2 are SGHTA and FQGNSA. The CDR3 has 13 amino acids. V was pared by 0 bases and J by 8 bases, with 8 bases between. The CDR3 protein is CASSLAQGYEQFF. CDR3 DNA: TGTGCCAGCAGCTTAGCGCAGGGTTATGAGCAGTTCTTC.